This T cell receptor (beta chain) came from a study of CXCR3-negative and CXCR3-positive naive CD8 T cells (dated by TCRdb to between 2019 and 2020). Regarding the complete study: In total, about 135 million TRB reads were obtained, or roughly 1.5 +/- 0.3 million reads per library. Diversity and physicochemical repertoire analyses covered approximately 10 donors pooled from two independent experiments. Naive subsets from roughly 5 donors and memory cells from 3 donors were included in the TRBV-TRBJ cluster analysis.

What the authors observed across the whole study: TRBV-TRBJ usage was similar between naive CXCR3-negative and CXCR3-positive cells from the same donor, while memory cells showed distinct patterns. Both naive subsets had comparably high repertoire diversity, while memory CD8+ T cells had much lower repertoire diversity. Because surface CD5, which is linked to self-reactivity in mice, was comparable between the naive subsets, TCR interaction strength was also inferred from TRB CDR3 physicochemical properties. Freshly isolated PBMCs were used for most assays because CXCR3 expression partially decreased after cryopreservation. Compared with CXCR3-negative naive cells, CXCR3-positive naive cells had TRB CDR3s with higher hydrophobicity (lower Kidera factor 4), lower energy, and higher strength and volume indices.

A word on this clonotype: The clone's antigen remains unknown.

For every CD8+ T cell subset, 300,000 cells were flow-sorted straight into RLT lysis buffer, and each subset was sorted in triplicate. To keep memory contaminants out, a stringent definition of naive CD8+ T cells was applied: CD45RO-CCR7+CD27+CD95-. Peripheral blood mononuclear cells were isolated from buffy coats using standard density gradient centrifugation. Naive CXCR3-negative and CXCR3-positive CD8+ T cells were flow-sorted on a FACSAria III. Total RNA was extracted from sorted cells using an RNeasy Mini Kit. CDR1 is given as DFQATT and CDR2 as SNEGSKA, both from the germline V gene (reference sequence). CDR3 length: 16 amino acids, cysteine to phenylalanine. The DNA sequence is not available. Sequencing was carried out with a NextSeq 550. The Human TCR Profiling Kit (MiLaboratory) was used to make UMI-labeled 5' RACE TRB cDNA libraries. The full amount of extracted RNA was used for cDNA synthesis, and the full amount of resulting cDNA was used for PCR amplification. Libraries were prepared in parallel with an identical number of PCR cycles. For the original study's pipeline: About 54,000 +/- 9,700 unique UMI-labeled TRB cDNA molecules per library were extracted with MIGEC and MiXCR, with at least two reads per UMI required. On average, 40,000 +/- 10,000 functional in-frame TRB CDR3 nucleotide clonotypes lacking stop codons were found per library. After downsampling to 5000 UMI-labeled TRB molecules per sample, diversity metrics, including normalized Shannon-Wiener and Chao1, were computed in VDJtools. Clonotype-size-weighted physicochemical properties of the central five CDR3 residues (interaction energy, strength, volume and Kidera factor 4) were computed in VDJtools. The reads went through TCRdb reprocessing, and each CDR3 protein sequence gets one entry with no DNA. Here the V and J calls rest on TCRdb's processing, not on the authors' analysis. This sample's records show around 90,000 distinct CDR3 sequences. Of the sample, approximately 1% falls within the top ten clones.

The V and J segments used are TRBV20-1 and TRBJ2-2; TCRdb lists TRBD1, though no DNA is available to test this call. The origin of this receptor is a human donor in good health. Some clones in this sample may be carry-over from other donors' samples. The sample comprised naive CXCR3- CD8+ T cells from blood. This specimen's cell subset or site label, per the study, means: CD45RO-CCR7+CD27+CD95- naive CD8+ T cells lacking CXCR3 (TNR3-). CDR3 protein: CSARGPGGYYTGELFF.